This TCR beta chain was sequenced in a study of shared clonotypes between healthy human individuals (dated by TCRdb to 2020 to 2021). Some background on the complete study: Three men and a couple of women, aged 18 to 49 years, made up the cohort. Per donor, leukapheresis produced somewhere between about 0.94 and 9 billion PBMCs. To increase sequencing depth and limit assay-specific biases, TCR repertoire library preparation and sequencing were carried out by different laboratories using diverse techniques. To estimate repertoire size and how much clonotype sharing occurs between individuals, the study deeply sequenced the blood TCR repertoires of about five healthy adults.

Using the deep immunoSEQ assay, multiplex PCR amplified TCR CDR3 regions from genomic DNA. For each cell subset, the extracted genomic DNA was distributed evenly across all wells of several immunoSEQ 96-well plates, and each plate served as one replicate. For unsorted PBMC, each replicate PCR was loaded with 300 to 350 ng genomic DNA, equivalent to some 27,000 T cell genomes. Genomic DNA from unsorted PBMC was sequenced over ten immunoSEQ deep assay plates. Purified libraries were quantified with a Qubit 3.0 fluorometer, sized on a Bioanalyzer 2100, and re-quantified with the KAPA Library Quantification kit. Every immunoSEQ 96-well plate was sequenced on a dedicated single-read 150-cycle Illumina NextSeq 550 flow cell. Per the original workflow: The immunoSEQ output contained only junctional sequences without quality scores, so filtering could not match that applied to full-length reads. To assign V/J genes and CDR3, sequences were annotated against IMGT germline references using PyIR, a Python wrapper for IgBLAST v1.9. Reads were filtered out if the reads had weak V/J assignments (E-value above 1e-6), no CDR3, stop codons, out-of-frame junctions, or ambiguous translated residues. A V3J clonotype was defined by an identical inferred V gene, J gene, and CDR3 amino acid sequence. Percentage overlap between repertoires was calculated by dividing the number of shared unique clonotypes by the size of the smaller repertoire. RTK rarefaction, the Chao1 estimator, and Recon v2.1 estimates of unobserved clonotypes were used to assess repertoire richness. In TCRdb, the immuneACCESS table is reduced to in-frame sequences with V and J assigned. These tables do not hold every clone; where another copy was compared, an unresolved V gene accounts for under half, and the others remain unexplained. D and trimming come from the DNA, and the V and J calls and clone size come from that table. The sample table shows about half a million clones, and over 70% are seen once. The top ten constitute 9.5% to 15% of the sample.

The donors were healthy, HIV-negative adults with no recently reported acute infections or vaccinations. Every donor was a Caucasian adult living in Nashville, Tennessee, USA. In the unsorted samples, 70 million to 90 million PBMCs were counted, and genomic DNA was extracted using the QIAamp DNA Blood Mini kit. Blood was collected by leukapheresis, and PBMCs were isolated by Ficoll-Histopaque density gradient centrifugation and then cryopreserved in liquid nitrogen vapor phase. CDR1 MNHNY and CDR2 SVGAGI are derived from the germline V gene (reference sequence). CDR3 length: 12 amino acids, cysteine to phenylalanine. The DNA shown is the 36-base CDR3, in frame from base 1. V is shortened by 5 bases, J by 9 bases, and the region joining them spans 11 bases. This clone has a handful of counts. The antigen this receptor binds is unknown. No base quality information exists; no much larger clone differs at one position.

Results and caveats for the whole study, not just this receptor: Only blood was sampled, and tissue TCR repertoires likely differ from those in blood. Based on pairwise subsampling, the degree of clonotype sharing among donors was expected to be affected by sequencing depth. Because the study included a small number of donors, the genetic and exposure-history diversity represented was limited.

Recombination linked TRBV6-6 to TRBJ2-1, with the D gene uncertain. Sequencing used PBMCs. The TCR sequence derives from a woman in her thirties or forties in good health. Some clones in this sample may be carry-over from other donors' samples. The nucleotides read TGTGCCAGCAGTCCCTGGCAAGGTGAGCAGTTCTTC. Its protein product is CASSPWQGEQFF.